This T cell receptor (beta chain) stems from a study of cytomegalovirus exposure and HLA in healthy donors. Looked up from germline, CDR1 is SGDLS and CDR2 is YYNGEE. This CDR3 has 16 amino acids. The primer mix had 60 Vbeta and 13 Jbeta primers. Some clones are missing from TCRdb's copy, which holds only in-frame ones; the method was immunoSEQ multiplex PCR. The table records 110,000 to 150,000 clones, around 73% of them present only once. General observations from the study: TCR beta V- and J-gene trimming, according to a later analysis, was linked to a missense DCLRE1C variant. Among TCR beta chains, those listed as cytomegalovirus-associated numbered more than 150. A later analysis found TCR association rates differed by HLA locus, highest for DRB1 and lowest for HLA-C. Presence/absence comparisons presumed near-even sequencing depth among donors.

Concerning this clone itself: The antigen is unknown. The junction does not match germline at one end; this may be a read error.

The chain recombines TRBV9 with TRBJ1-4, with D hard to call. This sequence was found in a female donor in good health and CMV-seronegative. The specimen sequenced was PBMCs. The CDR3 spells CASSAGGLPPNEELFF. CDR3 nucleotides: TGTGCCAGCAGCGCCGGTGGGCTCCCCCCAAATGAAGAACTGTTTTTT.